The entry that follows covers one T cell receptor (beta chain) sequence. This clonotype was seen ten or more times. The antigen this receptor binds is unknown. Nothing much larger sits one base from this clone, and base qualities are not available. Per the germline V gene, SGHDT is the CDR1 and YYEEEE is the CDR2. From cysteine to phenylalanine, the CDR3 is 14 amino acids long. Only the CDR3 portion is preserved as DNA: 42 bases, with reading frame beginning at the first base. The junction shows trimming of 0 bases on V and 0 bases on J, plus 6 bases between the germline ends. This entry comes from a study of human T cells and chemical hapten exposure (dated by TCRdb to the early 2020s). Looking at the study overall: For sensitization, 2% DPC in acetone was applied to a 2 cm by 2 cm area of upper inner arm skin. Patients additionally received weekly therapeutic DPC doses to the scalp throughout the roughly 25-week study period. Blood was sampled from patients pre-sensitization (week 0) and at 2, 6 and about 24 weeks after DPC sensitization. Blood for TCR sequencing was provided by twenty-nine alopecia patients at one to four time points (pre-sensitization, 2, 6 and 24 weeks). The mostly female patient cohort included alopecia areata with under or over 50% scalp involvement, alopecia totalis and alopecia universalis. Patch tests used Finn chambers with 0.01% DPC on the upper back, scored after 6 days by International Contact Dermatitis Research Group standards. In alopecia patients, the study followed how the peripheral blood TCR repertoire changed in vivo over primary and secondary sensitization to diphenylcyclopropenone (DPC), a hapten. Libraries were pooled for sequencing, and variation in per-sample TCR yields was attributed mainly to small differences in library volumes within the pool.

Study-wide findings and limitations: The number of PT1 expanded TCRs positively correlated with patch test score, significant at thresholds 8, 16 and 32 but not 4. Significantly more large CDR3 similarity clusters were formed by expanded TCRs than by pre-sensitization or healthy control sets, consistent with antigen-driven responses. The number of TCRs above 1 in 1000 frequency did not change with DPC sensitization; there was no evidence of global repertoire structure alterations. Repeated subsampling changed both the strength of the expansion versus patch-test correlation and the threshold at which that correlation became significant. Because all patients had alopecia, a presumed autoimmune disease, the immune response of the patients might differ from that of healthy individuals.

Library preparation used RACE. These reads were obtained on a NextSeq 500. Library preparation attached unique molecular identifiers to individual cDNA molecules for quantitative, reproducible TCR counting. Both TCR alpha and TCR beta chains were sequenced from each blood RNA sample. The authors' analysis ran thus. Samples had a median of about 90,000 TCRs, with a range from about 23,224 to 750,000. V, J and CDR3 annotation of the TCR reads was carried out using the Decombinator software suite. For PS versus PT1 abundance plots, all samples were subsampled to the same number of TCRs (28,000). TCRs were defined as expanded if absent before sensitization and observed at least eight times at the 2-week time point. TCRdb itself trimmed the public reads at Q25 with fastp, ran MiXCR and retained productive beta chains. All rows with the same CDR3 protein become a single entry with the most common DNA and genes. These V and J calls are TCRdb output, not the study's own analysis. Across this sample there are about 140,000 distinct CDR3 sequences, with about 11% seen only once. The leading ten clones occupy approximately 1.3% of the sample.

In the paper's terms, the time point label means: patch test 2, 6 weeks after DPC sensitization. Interpreted using the paper, the treatment or condition label stands for: therapeutic diphenylcyclopropenone sensitization with weekly scalp DPC. At every patch-test visit, the blood draw took place before the patch test was put on. To be eligible, patients had to be aged 18 to 70, diagnosed with alopecia and judged suitable for DPC therapy, while pregnant patients were excluded. Total RNA was extracted from unfractionated whole blood collected in Tempus Blood RNA tubes. The receptor was isolated from a woman aged 45-59 years with alopecia areata. Some clones in this sample may be carry-over from other donors' samples. The receptor chain draws on TRBV5-6 and TRBJ1-1, with the D gene not clear enough to name. The sample was whole blood, taken in connection with sensitization to the hapten diphenylcyclopropenone (DPC). CDR3 sequence: CASSLGGVNTEAFF. Here is the DNA: TGTGCCAGCAGCTTGGGCGGTGTGAACACTGAAGCTTTCTTT.